This is a list of T cell receptor beta chains from one sample in a study of cytomegalovirus exposure and HLA in healthy donors. Assay: immunoSEQ multiplex PCR; the TCRdb copy retains only in-frame clones and omits some. Counted here are 90,000 to 110,000 clones, approximately 69% occurring once; the ten biggest clones make up roughly 3.2%. The sequencing sample was made of PBMCs. The receptors were sampled from a man younger than 45 in good health and CMV-seronegative. The CDR3 runs from the conserved cysteine through the conserved F or W. Size is stated for part of the rows, as once, few or many counts, or as a class when the clone is expanded.

J gene: TRBJ2-2; clone size: -; CDR3 length: 15; V gene: TRBV28; CDR3 protein: CATQPSGRGTGELFF
J gene: TRBJ2-5; clone size: -; CDR3 length: 14; V gene: TRBV29-1; CDR3 protein: CSARDRGLQETQYF
J gene: TRBJ2-3; clone size: few; CDR3 length: 16; V gene: TRBV7-3; CDR3 protein: CASSLIGMTSTDTQYF
J gene: TRBJ2-1; clone size: -; CDR3 length: 16; V gene: TRBV5-1; CDR3 protein: CASSSSRDRVGNEQFF
J gene: TRBJ2-1; clone size: -; CDR3 length: 14; V gene: TRBV9; CDR3 protein: CASSVGERGNEQFF
J gene: TRBJ1-2; clone size: -; CDR3 length: 14; V gene: TRBV15; CDR3 protein: CATSSSGSDYGYTF
J gene: TRBJ1-5; clone size: -; CDR3 length: 15; V gene: TRBV19; CDR3 protein: CASSMDRGSNQPQHF
J gene: TRBJ1-1; clone size: -; CDR3 length: 15; V gene: TRBV18; CDR3 protein: CASRQDRAMNTEAFF
J gene: TRBJ2-1; clone size: -; CDR3 length: 14; V gene: TRBV7-8; CDR3 protein: CASSTMIGDNEQFF
J gene: TRBJ2-7; clone size: -; CDR3 length: 15; V gene: TRBV5-1; CDR3 protein: CASSRDTGTAYEQYF
J gene: TRBJ1-5; clone size: few; CDR3 length: 15; V gene: TRBV7-2; CDR3 protein: CASSAISGQNQPQHF
J gene: TRBJ2-7; clone size: -; CDR3 length: 14; V gene: TRBV4-2; CDR3 protein: CASSHQRESEEQYF
J gene: TRBJ1-5; clone size: few; CDR3 length: 14; V gene: TRBV29-1; CDR3 protein: CSVSLGQANQPQHF
J gene: TRBJ2-3; clone size: -; CDR3 length: 17; V gene: TRBV7-2; CDR3 protein: CASSPWGAGQGTDTQYF
J gene: TRBJ2-7; clone size: -; CDR3 length: 14; V gene: TRBV7-9; CDR3 protein: CASSLGTDSYEQYF
J gene: TRBJ2-7; clone size: -; CDR3 length: 16; V gene: TRBV7-3; CDR3 protein: CASSLTPDLATYEQYF
J gene: TRBJ2-2; clone size: -; CDR3 length: 15; V gene: TRBV4-3; CDR3 protein: CASSQGTGFAGELFF